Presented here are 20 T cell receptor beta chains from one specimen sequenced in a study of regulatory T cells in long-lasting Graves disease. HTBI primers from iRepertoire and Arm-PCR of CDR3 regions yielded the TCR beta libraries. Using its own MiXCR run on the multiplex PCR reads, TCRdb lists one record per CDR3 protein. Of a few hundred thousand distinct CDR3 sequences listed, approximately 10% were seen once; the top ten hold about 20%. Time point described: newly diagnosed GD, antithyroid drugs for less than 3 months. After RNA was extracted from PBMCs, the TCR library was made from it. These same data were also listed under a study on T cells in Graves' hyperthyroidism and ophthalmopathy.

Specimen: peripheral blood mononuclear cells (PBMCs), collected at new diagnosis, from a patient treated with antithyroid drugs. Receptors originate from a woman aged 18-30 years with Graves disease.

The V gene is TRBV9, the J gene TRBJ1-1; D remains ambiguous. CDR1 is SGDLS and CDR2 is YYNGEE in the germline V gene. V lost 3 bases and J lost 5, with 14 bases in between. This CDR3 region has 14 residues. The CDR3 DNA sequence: TGTGCCAGCAGCGGGGAATGGGGAGGAACTGAAGCTTTCTTT. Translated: CASSGEWGGTEAFF.

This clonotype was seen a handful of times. In DNA, the CDR3 is TGCAGTGCTAGAGGGATCCGAAGTAGCTCTGGGGCCAACGTCCTGACTTTC. It specifies CSARGIRSSSGANVLTF. This chain joins TRBV20-1 and TRBJ2-6; D remains unclear. The V gene's germline CDR1 is DFQATT and CDR2 SNEGSKA (reference sequence). V lost 1 base to trimming and J lost 0 bases, with 13 bases between them. This CDR3 comprises 17 residues.

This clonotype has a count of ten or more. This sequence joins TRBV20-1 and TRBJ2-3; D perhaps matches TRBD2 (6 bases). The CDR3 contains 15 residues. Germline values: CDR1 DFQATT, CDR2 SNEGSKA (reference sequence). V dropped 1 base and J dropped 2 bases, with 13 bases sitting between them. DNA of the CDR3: TGCAGTGCTAGAGGGCTTGGGGGGTACACAGATACGCAGTATTTT. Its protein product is CSARGLGGYTDTQYF.

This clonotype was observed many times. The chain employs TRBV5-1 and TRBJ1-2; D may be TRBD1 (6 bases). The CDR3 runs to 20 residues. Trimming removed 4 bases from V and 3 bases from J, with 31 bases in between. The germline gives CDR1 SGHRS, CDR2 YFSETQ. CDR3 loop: CASSNLSGGRGSGRDYGYTF. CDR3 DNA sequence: TGCGCCAGCAGCAATTTAAGCGGGGGCCGGGGTTCCGGAAGGGACTATGGCTACACCTTC.

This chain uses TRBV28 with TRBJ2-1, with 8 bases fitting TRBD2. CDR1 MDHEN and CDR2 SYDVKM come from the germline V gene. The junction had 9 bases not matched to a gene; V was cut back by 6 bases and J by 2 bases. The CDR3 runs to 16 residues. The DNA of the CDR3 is TGTGCCAGCAGCCGTTGGCAAGCGGGAGCCTACAATGAGCAGTTCTTC. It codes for CASSRWQAGAYNEQFF.

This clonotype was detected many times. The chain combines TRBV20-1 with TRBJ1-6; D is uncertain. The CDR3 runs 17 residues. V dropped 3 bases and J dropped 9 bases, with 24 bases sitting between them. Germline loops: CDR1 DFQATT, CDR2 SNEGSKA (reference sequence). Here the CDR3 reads CSASLGSALVVSSPLHF. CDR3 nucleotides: TGCAGTGCTAGCTTGGGATCCGCTCTAGTAGTTAGTTCACCCCTCCACTTT.

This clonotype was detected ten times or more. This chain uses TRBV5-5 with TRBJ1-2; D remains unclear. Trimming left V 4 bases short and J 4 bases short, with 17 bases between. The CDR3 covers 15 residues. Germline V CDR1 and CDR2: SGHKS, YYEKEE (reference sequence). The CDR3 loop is CASSPRPEWGYGYTF. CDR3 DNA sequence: TGTGCCAGCAGCCCCCGTCCGGAATGGGGCTATGGCTACACCTTC. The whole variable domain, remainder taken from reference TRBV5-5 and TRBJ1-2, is DAGVTQSPTHLIKTRGQQVTLRCSPISGHKSVSWYQQVLGQGPQFIFQYYEKEERGRGNFPDRFSARQFPNYSSELNVNALLLGDSALYLCASSPRPEWGYGYTFGSGTRLTVV.

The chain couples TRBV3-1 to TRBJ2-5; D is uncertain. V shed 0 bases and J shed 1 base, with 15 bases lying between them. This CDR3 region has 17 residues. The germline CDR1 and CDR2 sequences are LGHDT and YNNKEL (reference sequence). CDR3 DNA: TGTGCCAGCAGCCAAGACAAATTAATACGACGCCAAGAGACCCAGTACTTC. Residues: CASSQDKLIRRQETQYF.

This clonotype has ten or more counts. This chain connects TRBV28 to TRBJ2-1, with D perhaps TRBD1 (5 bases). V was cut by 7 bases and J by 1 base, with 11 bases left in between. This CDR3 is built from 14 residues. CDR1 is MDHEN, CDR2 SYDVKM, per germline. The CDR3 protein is CASTQAISYNEQFF. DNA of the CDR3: TGTGCCAGCACACAGGCTATTTCCTACAATGAGCAGTTCTTC.

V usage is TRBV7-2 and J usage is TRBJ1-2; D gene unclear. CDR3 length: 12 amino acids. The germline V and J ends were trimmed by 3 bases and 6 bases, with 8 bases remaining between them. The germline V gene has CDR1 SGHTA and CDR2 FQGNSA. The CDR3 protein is CASSFSRNGYTF. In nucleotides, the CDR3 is TGTGCCAGCAGCTTCTCCAGAAATGGCTACACCTTC.

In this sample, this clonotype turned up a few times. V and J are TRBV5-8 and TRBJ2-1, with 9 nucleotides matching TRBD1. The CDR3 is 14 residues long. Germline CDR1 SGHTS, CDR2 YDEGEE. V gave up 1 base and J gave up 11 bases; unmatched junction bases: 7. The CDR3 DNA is TGTGCCAGCAGCTTGATGGGGACAGGGTTGAAGCAGTTCTTC. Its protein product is CASSLMGTGLKQFF. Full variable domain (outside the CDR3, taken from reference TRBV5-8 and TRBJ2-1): EAGVTQSPTHLIKTRGQQATLRCSPISGHTSVYWYQQALGLGLQFLLWYDEGEERNRGNFPPRFSGRQFPNYSSELNVNALELEDSALYLCASSLMGTGLKQFFGPGTRLTVL.

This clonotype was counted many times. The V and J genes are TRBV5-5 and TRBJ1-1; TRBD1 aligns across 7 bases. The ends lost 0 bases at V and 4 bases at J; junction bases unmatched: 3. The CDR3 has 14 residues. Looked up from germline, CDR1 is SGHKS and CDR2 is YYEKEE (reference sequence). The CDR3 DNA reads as TGTGCCAGCAGCTTGGGGGACAGCTTCACTGAAGCTTTCTTT. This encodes CASSLGDSFTEAFF.

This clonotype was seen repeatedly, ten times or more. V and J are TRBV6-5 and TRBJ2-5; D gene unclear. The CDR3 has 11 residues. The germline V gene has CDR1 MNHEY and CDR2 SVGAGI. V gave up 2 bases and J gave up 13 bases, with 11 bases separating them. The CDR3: CASSYTGPAYF. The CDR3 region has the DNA TGTGCCAGCAGTTACACCGGGCCAGCGTACTTC.

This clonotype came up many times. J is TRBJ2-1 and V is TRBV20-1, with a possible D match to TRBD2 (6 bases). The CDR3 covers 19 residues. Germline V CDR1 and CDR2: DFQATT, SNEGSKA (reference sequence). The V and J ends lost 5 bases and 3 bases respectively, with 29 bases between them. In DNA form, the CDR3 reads TGCAGTGCTCCCCTTGCGGGGCAGACGGACACAGCCAGCTACAATGAGCAGTTCTTC. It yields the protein CSAPLAGQTDTASYNEQFF.

The CDR3 DNA sequence: TGTGCCAGCAGCCAAAAAGGCGGGGGTTGGCAGGCTAACTATGGCTACACCTTC. It yields the protein CASSQKGGGWQANYGYTF. This rearrangement joins TRBV3-1 to TRBJ1-2; D is possibly TRBD1 (5 bases). Trimming took off 2 bases at V and 0 bases at J, with 19 bases between the two ends. Germline values: CDR1 LGHDT, CDR2 YNNKEL (reference sequence). The CDR3 sequence is 18 residues long. The full variable domain, rest sourced from reference TRBV3-1 and TRBJ1-2, is DTAVSQTPKYLVTQMGNDKSIKCEQNLGHDTMYWYKQDSKKFLKIMFSYNNKELIINETVPNRFSPKSPDKAHLNLHINSLELGDSAVYFCASSQKGGGWQANYGYTFGSGTRLTVV.

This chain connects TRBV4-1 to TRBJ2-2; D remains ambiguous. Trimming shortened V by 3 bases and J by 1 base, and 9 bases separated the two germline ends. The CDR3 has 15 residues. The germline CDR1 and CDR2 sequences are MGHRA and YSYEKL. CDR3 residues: CASSHMSRNTGELFF. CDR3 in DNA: TGCGCCAGCAGCCATATGAGCAGGAACACCGGGGAGCTGTTTTTT.

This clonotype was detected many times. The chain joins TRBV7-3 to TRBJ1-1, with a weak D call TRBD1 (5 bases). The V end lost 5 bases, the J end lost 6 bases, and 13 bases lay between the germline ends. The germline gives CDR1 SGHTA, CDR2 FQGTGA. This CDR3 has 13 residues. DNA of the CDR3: TGTGCCAGCAGCCCCATAGGGACGGCTGAAGCTTTCTTT. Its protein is CASSPIGTAEAFF.

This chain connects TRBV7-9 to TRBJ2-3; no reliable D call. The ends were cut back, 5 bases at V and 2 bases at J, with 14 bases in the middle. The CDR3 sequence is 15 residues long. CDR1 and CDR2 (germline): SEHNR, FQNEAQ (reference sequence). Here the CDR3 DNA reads TGTGCCAGCAGCCAATCCGGCAGGTTCACAGATACGCAGTATTTT. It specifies CASSQSGRFTDTQYF.

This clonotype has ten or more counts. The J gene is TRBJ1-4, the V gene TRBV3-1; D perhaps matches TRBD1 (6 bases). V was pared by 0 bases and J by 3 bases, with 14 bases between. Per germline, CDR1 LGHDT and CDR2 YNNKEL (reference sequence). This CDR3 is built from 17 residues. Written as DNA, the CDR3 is TGTGCCAGCAGCCAAGACTACAGGGTACCGGCTAATGAAAAACTGTTTTTT. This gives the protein CASSQDYRVPANEKLFF.

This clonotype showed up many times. The CDR3 nucleotides read TGCAGTGCTCTGTCGGGGGGCTCCTACAATGAGCAGTTCTTC. Protein product: CSALSGGSYNEQFF. This sequence joins TRBV20-1 and TRBJ2-1, with TRBD2 matching 7 bases. Looked up from germline, CDR1 is DFQATT and CDR2 is SNEGSKA (reference sequence). Trimming took 5 bases from V and 0 from J; bases not matched to a gene: 4. This CDR3 is 14 amino acids long.